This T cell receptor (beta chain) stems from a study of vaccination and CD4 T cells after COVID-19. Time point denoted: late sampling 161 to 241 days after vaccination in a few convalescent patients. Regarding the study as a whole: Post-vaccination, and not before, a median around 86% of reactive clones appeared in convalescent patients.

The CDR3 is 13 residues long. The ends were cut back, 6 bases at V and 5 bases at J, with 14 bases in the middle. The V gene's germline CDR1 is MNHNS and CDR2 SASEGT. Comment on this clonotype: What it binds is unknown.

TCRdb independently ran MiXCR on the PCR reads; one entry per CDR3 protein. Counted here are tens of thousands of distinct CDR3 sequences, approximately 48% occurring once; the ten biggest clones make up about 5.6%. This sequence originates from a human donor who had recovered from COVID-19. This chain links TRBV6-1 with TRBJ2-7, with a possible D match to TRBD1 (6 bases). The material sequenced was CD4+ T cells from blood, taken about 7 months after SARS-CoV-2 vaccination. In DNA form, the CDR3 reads TGTGCCAGCAGGCCCAGGGGTATACACGAGCAGTACTTC. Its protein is CASRPRGIHEQYF.